Listed below are T cell receptor beta chains from one sample, sequenced in a study of blood T cells in healthy people across ages. Using its own MiXCR run on the 5' RACE reads, TCRdb lists one record per CDR3 protein. The repertoire holds about 1.7 million distinct CDR3 sequences, with 28% as singletons. The material sequenced was blood. These receptor sequences come from a woman in her twenties or thirties in good health. CDR3s include the opening cysteine and the closing phenylalanine or tryptophan. The D gene is left open where the match is weak. Rows may omit the clone size; those that give it use once, few, many or a size class.

clone_size: many
d_call: NA
j_call: TRBJ2-5
v_call: TRBV10-3
cdr3_aa: CAISESGGRETQYF
cdr3_nt: TGTGCCATCAGTGAGTCGGGAGGAAGAGAGACCCAGTACTTC

clone_size: few
d_call: TRBD1
j_call: TRBJ1-1
v_call: TRBV6-6
cdr3_aa: CASSYLRQGNTEAFF
cdr3_nt: TGTGCCAGCAGTTACCTAAGACAGGGTAACACTGAAGCTTTCTTT

clone_size: NA
d_call: TRBD1
j_call: TRBJ1-5
v_call: TRBV12-3/TRBV12-4
cdr3_aa: CASRGDRCEPQHF
cdr3_nt: TGTGCCAGCAGGGGGGACAGGTGTGAGCCCCAGCATTTT

clone_size: NA
d_call: TRBD2
j_call: TRBJ2-7
v_call: TRBV11-2
cdr3_aa: CASSLVAGGHSYEQYF
cdr3_nt: TGTGCCAGCAGCTTGGTAGCGGGGGGCCACTCCTACGAGCAGTACTTC

clone_size: NA
d_call: NA
j_call: TRBJ2-3
v_call: TRBV21-1
cdr3_aa: CASSKGMWGARGRTDTQYF
cdr3_nt: TGTGCCAGCAGCAAAGGGATGTGGGGGGCGCGAGGGCGGACAGATACGCAGTATTTT

clone_size: few
d_call: TRBD2
j_call: TRBJ2-4
v_call: TRBV20-1
cdr3_aa: CSATPGLGGEEQYF
cdr3_nt: TGCAGTGCTACACCGGGACTAGGAGGAGAAGAGCAGTACTTC

clone_size: NA
d_call: NA
j_call: TRBJ1-5
v_call: TRBV7-2
cdr3_aa: CASSLALAGQQPQHF
cdr3_nt: TGTGCCAGCAGCTTAGCGCTGGCAGGGCAGCAGCCCCAGCATTTT

clone_size: many
d_call: NA
j_call: TRBJ2-7
v_call: TRBV29-1
cdr3_aa: CSVAPFVTEISYEQYF
cdr3_nt: TGCAGCGTTGCTCCTTTTGTGACTGAAATCTCCTACGAGCAGTACTTC

clone_size: NA
d_call: NA
j_call: TRBJ1-1
v_call: TRBV10-3
cdr3_aa: CAIKAFGGGWNTEAFF
cdr3_nt: TGTGCCATCAAGGCCTTTGGGGGCGGGTGGAACACTGAAGCTTTCTTT

clone_size: many
d_call: NA
j_call: TRBJ1-2
v_call: TRBV7-9
cdr3_aa: CASSSGTYGYTF
cdr3_nt: TGTGCCAGCAGCTCGGGCACTTATGGCTACACCTTC

clone_size: NA
d_call: TRBD1
j_call: TRBJ1-2
v_call: TRBV10-2
cdr3_aa: CASSESRTGGGAYGYTF
cdr3_nt: TGCGCCAGCAGTGAGTCCCGGACAGGCGGAGGGGCCTATGGCTACACCTTC

clone_size: many
d_call: TRBD2
j_call: TRBJ2-7
v_call: TRBV12-3/TRBV12-4
cdr3_aa: CASSRERDSYEQYF
cdr3_nt: TGTGCCAGCAGCCGGGAGCGGGATTCTTACGAGCAGTACTTC

clone_size: few
d_call: TRBD2
j_call: TRBJ2-5
v_call: TRBV12-3/TRBV12-4
cdr3_aa: CASSLYSSGGLSETQYF
cdr3_nt: TGTGCCAGCAGTTTGTACTCTAGCGGGGGGTTATCAGAGACCCAGTACTTC

clone_size: NA
d_call: NA
j_call: TRBJ1-1
v_call: TRBV29-1
cdr3_aa: CSARDKNTEAFF
cdr3_nt: TGCAGCGCCCGGGACAAGAACACTGAAGCTTTCTTT

clone_size: NA
d_call: TRBD2
j_call: TRBJ2-1
v_call: TRBV7-9
cdr3_aa: CASSPPGLVLNEQFF
cdr3_nt: TGTGCCAGCAGCCCGCCGGGACTAGTTCTCAATGAGCAGTTCTTC

clone_size: NA
d_call: TRBD1
j_call: TRBJ2-7
v_call: TRBV12-3/TRBV12-4
cdr3_aa: CASNRTGVEQYF
cdr3_nt: TGTGCCAGCAACCGGACAGGAGTCGAGCAGTACTTC

clone_size: many
d_call: NA
j_call: TRBJ2-7
v_call: TRBV2
cdr3_aa: CASSVAAGRYEQYF
cdr3_nt: TGTGCCAGCAGTGTTGCGGCAGGACGGTACGAGCAGTACTTC

clone_size: few
d_call: NA
j_call: TRBJ2-5
v_call: TRBV9
cdr3_aa: CASSQAVGETQYF
cdr3_nt: TGTGCCAGCAGCCAAGCCGTGGGAGAGACCCAGTACTTC

clone_size: NA
d_call: NA
j_call: TRBJ2-1
v_call: TRBV12-3/TRBV12-4
cdr3_aa: CASSFGQVTYNEQFF
cdr3_nt: TGTGCCAGCAGTTTCGGCCAGGTGACCTACAATGAGCAGTTCTTC

clone_size: NA
d_call: NA
j_call: TRBJ2-3
v_call: TRBV7-2
cdr3_aa: CVSSLRTGTDTQYF
cdr3_nt: TGTGTCAGCAGCTTGCGCACGGGAACAGATACGCAGTATTTT

clone_size: NA
d_call: NA
j_call: TRBJ2-3
v_call: TRBV6-6
cdr3_aa: CASSYSNRRYFTDTQYF
cdr3_nt: TGTGCCAGCAGTTACTCGAACCGGAGGTACTTCACAGATACGCAGTATTTT

clone_size: many
d_call: NA
j_call: TRBJ1-2
v_call: TRBV5-1
cdr3_aa: CASSLGADSYGYTF
cdr3_nt: TGCGCCAGCAGCTTGGGCGCAGACTCCTATGGCTACACCTTC

clone_size: few
d_call: NA
j_call: TRBJ2-5
v_call: TRBV2
cdr3_aa: CASSGTLVGETQYF
cdr3_nt: TGTGCCAGCAGTGGCACCTTGGTCGGGGAGACCCAGTACTTC

clone_size: many
d_call: TRBD2
j_call: TRBJ2-1
v_call: TRBV20-1
cdr3_aa: CSASRTSGSHEQFF
cdr3_nt: TGCAGTGCTTCGCGGACTAGCGGGAGCCATGAGCAGTTCTTC

clone_size: many
d_call: NA
j_call: TRBJ2-7
v_call: TRBV20-1
cdr3_aa: CSARSVSSYEQYF
cdr3_nt: TGCAGTGCTAGAAGCGTAAGCTCCTACGAGCAGTACTTC

clone_size: NA
d_call: TRBD1
j_call: TRBJ1-1
v_call: TRBV12-3/TRBV12-4
cdr3_aa: CASSYVGGSGTEAFF
cdr3_nt: TGTGCCAGCAGTTACGTAGGGGGCTCGGGCACTGAAGCTTTCTTT

clone_size: NA
d_call: NA
j_call: TRBJ2-7
v_call: TRBV7-8
cdr3_aa: CASSLEPVAYEQYF
cdr3_nt: TGTGCCAGCAGCTTAGAGCCGGTCGCCTACGAGCAGTACTTC

clone_size: NA
d_call: NA
j_call: TRBJ2-7
v_call: TRBV6-5
cdr3_aa: CASSQRAESTYEQYF
cdr3_nt: TGTGCCAGCAGTCAGCGGGCAGAGAGTACCTACGAGCAGTACTTC

clone_size: few
d_call: TRBD2
j_call: TRBJ2-5
v_call: TRBV9
cdr3_aa: CASSADSGTSSKTQYF
cdr3_nt: TGTGCCAGCAGCGCGGACTCCGGGACTAGCTCGAAGACCCAGTACTTC

clone_size: NA
d_call: NA
j_call: TRBJ1-1
v_call: TRBV5-1
cdr3_aa: CASSLEAGDFPGTEAFF
cdr3_nt: TGCGCCAGCAGCTTGGAGGCAGGGGATTTCCCGGGCACTGAAGCTTTCTTT

clone_size: few
d_call: NA
j_call: TRBJ1-6
v_call: TRBV7-2
cdr3_aa: CASSTKHGGVRRDSPLHF
cdr3_nt: TGTGCCAGCAGCACGAAGCACGGTGGGGTCCGAAGAGATTCACCCCTCCACTTT

clone_size: few
d_call: NA
j_call: TRBJ2-1
v_call: TRBV20-1
cdr3_aa: CSARDPAGPTYDQFF
cdr3_nt: TGCAGTGCTAGAGATCCGGCAGGCCCAACGTATGATCAGTTCTTC

clone_size: NA
d_call: NA
j_call: TRBJ1-2
v_call: TRBV15
cdr3_aa: CATSRRREGCTF
cdr3_nt: TGTGCCACCAGCCGTAGACGAGAAGGCTGCACCTTC

clone_size: few
d_call: NA
j_call: TRBJ2-3
v_call: TRBV11-1
cdr3_aa: CASSLFEPAGKRFYHPDTQYF
cdr3_nt: TGTGCCAGCAGCTTATTTGAGCCAGCAGGCAAACGATTTTACCACCCAGATACGCAGTATTTT

clone_size: few
d_call: TRBD2
j_call: TRBJ2-5
v_call: TRBV20-1
cdr3_aa: CSATTAGGGGWYQETQYF
cdr3_nt: TGCAGTGCTACCACAGCGGGGGGCGGAGGTTGGTACCAAGAGACCCAGTACTTC

clone_size: few
d_call: TRBD2
j_call: TRBJ2-1
v_call: TRBV20-1
cdr3_aa: CSASGLAGGPSYNEQFF
cdr3_nt: TGCAGTGCTAGCGGTCTAGCGGGAGGGCCCAGTTACAATGAGCAGTTCTTC

clone_size: few
d_call: TRBD2
j_call: TRBJ2-4
v_call: TRBV7-2
cdr3_aa: CACTWGGAKIQYF
cdr3_nt: TGTGCCTGCACTTGGGGAGGGGCTAAGATTCAGTACTTC

clone_size: few
d_call: NA
j_call: TRBJ2-1
v_call: TRBV5-1
cdr3_aa: CASSLASSHGEQFF
cdr3_nt: TGCGCCAGCAGCTTGGCTAGCTCCCACGGTGAGCAGTTCTTC

clone_size: many
d_call: TRBD2
j_call: TRBJ2-7
v_call: TRBV12-3/TRBV12-4
cdr3_aa: CASTKIAGGKTKQYF
cdr3_nt: TGTGCCAGCACCAAAATAGCGGGAGGGAAGACGAAGCAGTACTTC

clone_size: NA
d_call: TRBD1
j_call: TRBJ2-7
v_call: TRBV9
cdr3_aa: CASSSRTGSDEQYF
cdr3_nt: TGTGCCAGCAGCTCTCGGACAGGGAGCGACGAGCAGTACTTC

clone_size: few
d_call: TRBD2
j_call: TRBJ2-1
v_call: TRBV12-5
cdr3_aa: CASGLVLAALGEQFF
cdr3_nt: TGTGCTAGTGGTTTGGTACTAGCGGCCTTAGGGGAGCAGTTCTTC

clone_size: many
d_call: NA
j_call: TRBJ1-2
v_call: TRBV7-2
cdr3_aa: CASSLAGVGNYGYTF
cdr3_nt: TGTGCCAGCAGCTTAGCAGGGGTTGGTAACTATGGCTACACCTTC

clone_size: NA
d_call: NA
j_call: TRBJ1-6
v_call: TRBV20-1
cdr3_aa: CSAQGSEVGPLHF
cdr3_nt: TGCAGTGCCCAGGGGTCCGAGGTGGGTCCCCTCCACTTT

clone_size: NA
d_call: TRBD1
j_call: TRBJ2-7
v_call: TRBV10-3
cdr3_aa: CAISESGTGTEQYF
cdr3_nt: TGTGCCATCAGTGAGTCGGGGACAGGGACCGAGCAGTACTTC

clone_size: NA
d_call: TRBD2
j_call: TRBJ2-1
v_call: TRBV4-3
cdr3_aa: CASSQDFGTSANEQFF
cdr3_nt: TGCGCCAGCAGCCAAGATTTCGGGACTAGCGCCAATGAGCAGTTCTTC

clone_size: NA
d_call: NA
j_call: TRBJ2-7
v_call: TRBV6-1
cdr3_aa: CASSEEGDSRYEQYF
cdr3_nt: TGTGCCAGCAGTGAGGAGGGGGACAGTCGGTACGAGCAGTACTTC

clone_size: once
d_call: NA
j_call: TRBJ2-3
v_call: TRBV29-1
cdr3_aa: CSVEQGPDTQYF
cdr3_nt: TGCAGCGTTGAACAGGGACCGGATACGCAGTATTTT

clone_size: NA
d_call: NA
j_call: TRBJ1-1
v_call: TRBV20-1
cdr3_aa: CSARDFEDTEAFF
cdr3_nt: TGCAGTGCTAGAGATTTTGAGGACACTGAAGCTTTCTTT

clone_size: NA
d_call: NA
j_call: TRBJ2-2
v_call: TRBV9
cdr3_aa: CASSVATGLSGELFF
cdr3_nt: TGTGCCAGCAGCGTAGCCACAGGGCTGAGCGGGGAGCTGTTTTTT

clone_size: few
d_call: NA
j_call: TRBJ1-2
v_call: TRBV7-2
cdr3_aa: CASSPPGRSYGYTF
cdr3_nt: TGTGCCAGCAGCCCGCCAGGGAGATCCTATGGCTACACCTTC

clone_size: NA
d_call: NA
j_call: TRBJ2-1
v_call: TRBV2
cdr3_aa: CASIPEVNNEQFF
cdr3_nt: TGTGCCAGCATCCCCGAGGTAAACAATGAGCAGTTCTTC

clone_size: NA
d_call: TRBD2
j_call: TRBJ2-7
v_call: TRBV28
cdr3_aa: CAISTSGSSYERYF
cdr3_nt: TGTGCCATCTCGACTAGCGGGTCCTCCTACGAGCGGTACTTC

clone_size: few
d_call: NA
j_call: TRBJ2-7
v_call: TRBV7-2
cdr3_aa: CASSLAGALQYEQYF
cdr3_nt: TGTGCCAGCAGCTTAGCGGGAGCGCTACAGTACGAGCAGTACTTC

clone_size: NA
d_call: NA
j_call: TRBJ2-7
v_call: TRBV3-1
cdr3_aa: CASSPQGSPAYEQYF
cdr3_nt: TGTGCCAGCAGCCCACAGGGATCCCCAGCCTACGAGCAGTACTTC

clone_size: many
d_call: NA
j_call: TRBJ2-5
v_call: TRBV7-6
cdr3_aa: CASSTGLWETQYF
cdr3_nt: TGTGCCAGCAGCACAGGGTTATGGGAGACCCAGTACTTC